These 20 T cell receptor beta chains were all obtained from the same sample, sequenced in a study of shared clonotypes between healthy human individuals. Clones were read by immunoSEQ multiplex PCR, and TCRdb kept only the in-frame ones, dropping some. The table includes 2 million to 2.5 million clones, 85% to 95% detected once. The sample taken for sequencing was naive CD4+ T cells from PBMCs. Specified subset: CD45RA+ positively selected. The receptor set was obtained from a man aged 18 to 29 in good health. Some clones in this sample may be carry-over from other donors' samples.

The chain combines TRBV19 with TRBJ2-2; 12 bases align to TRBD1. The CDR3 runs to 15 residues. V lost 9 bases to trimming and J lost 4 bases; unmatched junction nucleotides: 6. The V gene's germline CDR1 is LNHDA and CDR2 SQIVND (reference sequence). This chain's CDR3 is CASGRDRGRTGELFF. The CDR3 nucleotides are TGTGCCAGCGGCCGGGACAGGGGGCGCACCGGGGAGCTGTTTTTT.

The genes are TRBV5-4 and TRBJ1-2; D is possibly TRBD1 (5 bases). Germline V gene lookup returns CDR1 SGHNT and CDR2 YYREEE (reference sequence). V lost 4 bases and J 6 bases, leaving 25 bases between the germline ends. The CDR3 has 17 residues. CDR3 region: CASSPGFPGLIEDGYTF. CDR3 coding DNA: TGTGCCAGCAGCCCAGGGTTTCCGGGACTAATAGAGGATGGCTACACCTTC.

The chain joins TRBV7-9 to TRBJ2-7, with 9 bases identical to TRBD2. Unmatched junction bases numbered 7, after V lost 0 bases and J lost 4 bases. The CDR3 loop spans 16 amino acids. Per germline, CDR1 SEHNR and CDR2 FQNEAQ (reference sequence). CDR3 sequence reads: CASSLASGRSSYEQYF. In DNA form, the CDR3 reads TGTGCCAGCAGCTTAGCTAGCGGGAGAAGTTCGTACGAGCAGTACTTC.

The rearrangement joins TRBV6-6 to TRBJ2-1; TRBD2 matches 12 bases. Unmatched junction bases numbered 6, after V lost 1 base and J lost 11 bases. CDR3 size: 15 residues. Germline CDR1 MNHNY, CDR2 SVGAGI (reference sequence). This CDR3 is CASSYLGTSGHQQFF. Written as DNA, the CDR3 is TGTGCCAGCAGTTACTTGGGGACTAGCGGGCATCAGCAGTTCTTC.

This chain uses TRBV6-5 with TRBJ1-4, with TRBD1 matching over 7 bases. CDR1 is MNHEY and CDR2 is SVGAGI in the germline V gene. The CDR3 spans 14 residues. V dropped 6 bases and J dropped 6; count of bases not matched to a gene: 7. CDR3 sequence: CASRNQGGDEKLFF. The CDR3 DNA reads TGTGCCAGCAGAAATCAGGGGGGGGATGAAAAACTGTTTTTT.

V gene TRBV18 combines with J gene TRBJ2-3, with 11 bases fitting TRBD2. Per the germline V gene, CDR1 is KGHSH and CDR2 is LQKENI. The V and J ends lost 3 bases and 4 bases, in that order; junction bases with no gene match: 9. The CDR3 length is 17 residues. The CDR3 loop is CASSPSSSGRRADTQYF. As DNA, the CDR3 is TGTGCCAGCTCACCCTCGTCTAGCGGGAGGAGGGCAGATACGCAGTATTTT.

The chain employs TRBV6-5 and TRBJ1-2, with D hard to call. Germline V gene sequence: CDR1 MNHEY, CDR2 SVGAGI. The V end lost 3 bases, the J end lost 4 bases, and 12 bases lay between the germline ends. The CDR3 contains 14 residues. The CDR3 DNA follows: TGTGCCAGCAGTTATTTGGGGAAGGCCTATGGCTACACCTTC. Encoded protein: CASSYLGKAYGYTF.

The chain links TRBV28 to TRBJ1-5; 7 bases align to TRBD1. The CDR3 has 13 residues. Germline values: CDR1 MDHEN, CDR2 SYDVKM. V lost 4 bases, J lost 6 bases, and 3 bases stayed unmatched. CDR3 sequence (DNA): TGTGCCAGCAGTTCAGGGGGAAGTCAGCCCCAGCATTTT. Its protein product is CASSSGGSQPQHF. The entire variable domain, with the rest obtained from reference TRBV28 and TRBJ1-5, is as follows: DVKVTQSSRYLVKRTGEKVFLECVQDMDHENMFWYRQDPGLGLRLIYFSYDVKMKEKGDIPEGYSVSREKKERFSLILESASTNQTSMYLCASSSGGSQPQHFGDGTRLSIL.

CDR3 DNA: TGTGCCAGCAGCGTTGTCGGGCATTCTACCACAGATACGCAGTATTTT. It encodes CASSVVGHSTTDTQYF. The rearrangement links TRBV9 to TRBJ2-3; D ambiguous. This CDR3 spans 16 amino acids. In germline, CDR1 is SGDLS, CDR2 YYNGEE. Trimming pared 2 bases from V and 2 bases from J, leaving 15 bases between.

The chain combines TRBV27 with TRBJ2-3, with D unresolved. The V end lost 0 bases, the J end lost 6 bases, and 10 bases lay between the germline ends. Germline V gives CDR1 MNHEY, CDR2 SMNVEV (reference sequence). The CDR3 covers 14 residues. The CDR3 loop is CASSLSLPLDTQYF. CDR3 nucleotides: TGTGCCAGCAGTTTATCCCTCCCTCTGGATACGCAGTATTTT.

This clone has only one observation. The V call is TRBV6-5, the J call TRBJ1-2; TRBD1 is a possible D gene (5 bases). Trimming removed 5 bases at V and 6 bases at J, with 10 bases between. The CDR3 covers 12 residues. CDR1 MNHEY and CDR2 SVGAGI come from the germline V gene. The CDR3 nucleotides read TGTGCCAGCAGTGCCGGGGGGGATGGCTACACCTTC. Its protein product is CASSAGGDGYTF.

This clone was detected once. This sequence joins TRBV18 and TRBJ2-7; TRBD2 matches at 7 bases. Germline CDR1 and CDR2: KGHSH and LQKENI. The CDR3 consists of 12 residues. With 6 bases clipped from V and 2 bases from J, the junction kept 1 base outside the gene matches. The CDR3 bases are TGTGCCAGCTCGCTAGCGGCCTACGAGCAGTACTTC. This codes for CASSLAAYEQYF. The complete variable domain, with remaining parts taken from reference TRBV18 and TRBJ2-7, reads NAGVMQNPRHLVRRRGQEARLRCSPMKGHSHVYWYRQLPEEGLKFMVYLQKENIIDESGMPKERFSAEFPKEGPSILRIQQVVRGDSAAYFCASSLAAYEQYFGPGTRLTVT.

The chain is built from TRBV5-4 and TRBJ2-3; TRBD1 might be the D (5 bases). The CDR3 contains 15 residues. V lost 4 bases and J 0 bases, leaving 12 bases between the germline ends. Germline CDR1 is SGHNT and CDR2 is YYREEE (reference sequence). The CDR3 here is CASSPGQSSTDTQYF. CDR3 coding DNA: TGTGCCAGCAGCCCCGGACAATCTAGCACAGATACGCAGTATTTT. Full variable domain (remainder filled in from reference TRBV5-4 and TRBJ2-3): ETGVTQSPTHLIKTRGQQVTLRCSSQSGHNTVSWYQQALGQGPQFIFQYYREEENGRGNFPPRFSGLQFPNYSSELNVNALELDDSALYLCASSPGQSSTDTQYFGPGTRLTVL.

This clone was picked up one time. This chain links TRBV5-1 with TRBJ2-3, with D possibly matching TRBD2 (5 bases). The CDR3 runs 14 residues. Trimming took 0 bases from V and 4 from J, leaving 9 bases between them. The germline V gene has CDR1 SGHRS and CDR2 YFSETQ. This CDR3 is CASSLALAPDTQYF. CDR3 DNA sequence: TGCGCCAGCAGCTTGGCGCTAGCCCCAGATACGCAGTATTTT.

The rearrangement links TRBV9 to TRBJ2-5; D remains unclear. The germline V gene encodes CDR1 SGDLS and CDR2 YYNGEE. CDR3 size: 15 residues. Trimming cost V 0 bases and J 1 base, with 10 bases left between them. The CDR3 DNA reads TGTGCCAGCAGCGTAGATCCAGCAGTCCAAGAGACCCAGTACTTC. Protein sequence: CASSVDPAVQETQYF.

The CDR3 coding sequence is TGTGCCAGCAGTTTCTCCTTCCGGACAGGCTGGGGACTAGACAACTACGAGCAGTACTTC. Translating gives CASSFSFRTGWGLDNYEQYF. The chain recombines TRBV28 with TRBJ2-7, with D maybe TRBD2 (8 bases). The CDR3 spans 20 residues. CDR1 is MDHEN, CDR2 SYDVKM, per germline. V was trimmed by 3 bases and J by 3 bases, leaving 30 bases between them.

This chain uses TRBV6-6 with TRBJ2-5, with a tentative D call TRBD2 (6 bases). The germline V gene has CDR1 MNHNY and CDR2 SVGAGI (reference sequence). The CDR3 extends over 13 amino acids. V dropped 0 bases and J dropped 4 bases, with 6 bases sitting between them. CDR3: CASSYSGGETQYF. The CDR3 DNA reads TGTGCCAGCAGTTACTCCGGGGGAGAGACCCAGTACTTC.

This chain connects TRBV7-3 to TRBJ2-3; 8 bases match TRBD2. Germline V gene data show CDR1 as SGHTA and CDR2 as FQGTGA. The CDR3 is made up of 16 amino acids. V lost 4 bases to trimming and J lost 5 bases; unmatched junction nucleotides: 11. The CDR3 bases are TGTGCCAGCAGCTCCCACCCAGCGGGAGTCGGAGATACGCAGTATTTT. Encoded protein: CASSSHPAGVGDTQYF. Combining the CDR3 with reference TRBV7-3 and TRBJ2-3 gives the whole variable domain GAGVSQTPSNKVTEKGKYVELRCDPISGHTALYWYRQSLGQGPEFLIYFQGTGAADDSGLPNDRFFAVRPEGSVSTLKIQRTERGDSAVYLCASSSHPAGVGDTQYFGPGTRLTVL.

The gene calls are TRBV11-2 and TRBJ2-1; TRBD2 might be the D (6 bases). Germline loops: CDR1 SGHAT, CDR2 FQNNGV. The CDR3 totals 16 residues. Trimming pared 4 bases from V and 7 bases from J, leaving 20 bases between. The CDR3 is CASSYRTWREKNEQFF. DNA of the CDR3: TGTGCCAGCAGCTACAGGACTTGGAGGGAAAAAAATGAGCAGTTCTTC.

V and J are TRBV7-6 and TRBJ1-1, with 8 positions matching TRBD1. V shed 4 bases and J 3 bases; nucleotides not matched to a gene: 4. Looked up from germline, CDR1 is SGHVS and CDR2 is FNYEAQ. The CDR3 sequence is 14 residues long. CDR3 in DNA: TGTGCCAGCAGCTCTGGACAGGGAGACACTGAAGCTTTCTTT. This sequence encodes CASSSGQGDTEAFF.